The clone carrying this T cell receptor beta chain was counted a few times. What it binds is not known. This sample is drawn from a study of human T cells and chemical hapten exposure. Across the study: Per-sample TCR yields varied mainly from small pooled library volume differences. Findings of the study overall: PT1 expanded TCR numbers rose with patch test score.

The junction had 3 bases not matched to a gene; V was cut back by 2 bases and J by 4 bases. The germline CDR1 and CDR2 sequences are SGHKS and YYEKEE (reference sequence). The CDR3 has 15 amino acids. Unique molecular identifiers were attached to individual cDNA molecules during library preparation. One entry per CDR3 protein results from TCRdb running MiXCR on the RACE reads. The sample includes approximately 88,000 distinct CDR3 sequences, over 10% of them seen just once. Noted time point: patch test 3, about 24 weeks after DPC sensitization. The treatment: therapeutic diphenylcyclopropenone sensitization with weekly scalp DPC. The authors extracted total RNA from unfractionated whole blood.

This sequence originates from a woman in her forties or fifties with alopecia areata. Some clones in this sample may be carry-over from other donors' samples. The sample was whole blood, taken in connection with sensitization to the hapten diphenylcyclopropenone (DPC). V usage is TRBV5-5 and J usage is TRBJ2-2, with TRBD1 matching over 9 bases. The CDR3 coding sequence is TGTGCCAGCAGCTTTCTACAGGGGGCCACCGGGGAGCTGTTTTTT. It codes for CASSFLQGATGELFF.